This entry lists 8 T cell receptor beta chains sequenced from one sample in a study of vaccination effects on CD4 cells after COVID-19. Their antigens are not known. The data were produced by immunoSEQ multiplex PCR, yet TCRdb's version contains in-frame clones alone and is incomplete. The data contain 20,000 to 30,000 clones, approximately 80% of them singletons. Antigen-specific CD4+ T cells were expanded with viral peptide pools in the ViraFEST assay before sequencing. Following culture for approximately ten days, CD4+ T cells were isolated. From March to December 2020, the person had a SARS-CoV-2 infection that was confirmed by PCR. Source: CD4+ T cells from PBMCs cultured with HCoV-NL63 spike peptides, taken before COVID-19 vaccination. The receptors were sampled from a human donor who had a prior SARS-CoV-2 infection.

V gene TRBV5-1 combines with J gene TRBJ2-5; 7 bases are shared with TRBD2. Trimming took 0 bases from V and 0 from J; bases not matched to a gene: 5. From germline, CDR1 is SGHRS and CDR2 YFSETQ. This CDR3 is built from 16 residues. CDR3 sequence: CASSLAGGTYQETQYF. The CDR3 nucleotides are TGCGCCAGCAGCTTGGCCGGGGGGACCTACCAAGAGACCCAGTACTTC.

The chain links TRBV3-1 (or the pseudogene TRBV3-2) to TRBJ1-6; D possibly corresponds to TRBD1 (5 bases). Per germline, CDR1 LGHDT and CDR2 YNNKEL (reference sequence). V lost 0 bases and J 7 bases, leaving 7 bases between the germline ends. The CDR3 consists of 14 residues. CDR3: CASSQDDSNSPLHF. The CDR3 DNA sequence: TGTGCCAGCAGCCAAGATGACAGCAATTCACCCCTCCACTTT.

For the CDR3, the DNA is TGCAGTGCTAGTCGGGGGGGGGTCAATCAGCCCCAGCATTTT. Translated: CSASRGGVNQPQHF. The chain uses TRBV20-1 and TRBJ1-5; TRBD1 is a possible D gene (5 bases). CDR3 length: 14 residues. Germline-derived CDR1 and CDR2 are DFQATT and SNEGSKA (reference sequence). The V and J ends lost 3 bases and 3 bases respectively, with 12 bases between them.

V gene TRBV20-1 combines with J gene TRBJ1-1; D is undetermined. The germline V gene has CDR1 DFQATT and CDR2 SNEGSKA (reference sequence). The germline V and J ends were trimmed by 3 bases and 4 bases, with 6 bases remaining between them. This CDR3 has 11 residues. CDR3 coding DNA: TGCAGTGCTAGGCAGACCACTGAAGCTTTCTTT. Translated: CSARQTTEAFF.

The V gene is TRBV5-1, the J gene TRBJ2-5, with D possibly called TRBD1 or TRBD2 (5 bases each). The V gene lost 0 bases and the J gene lost 2 bases, with 11 bases spanning the gap. The CDR3 is 15 amino acids. Germline V lookup: CDR1 SGHRS, CDR2 YFSETQ. The CDR3: CASSLAGTGQETQYF. The DNA for the CDR3 is TGCGCCAGCAGCTTGGCAGGGACGGGGCAAGAGACCCAGTACTTC.

The rearrangement joins TRBV12-3 or TRBV12-4 to TRBJ2-6; no clear D. V lost 1 base and J lost 5, with 0 bases in between. CDR3 length equals 12 residues. CDR3 DNA: TGTGCCAGCAGTTTAGGGGCCAACGTCCTGACTTTC. This gives the protein CASSLGANVLTF.

The chain uses TRBV28 and TRBJ1-5; a weak D match, TRBD1 (6 bases). The CDR3 totals 15 residues. V dropped 3 bases and J dropped 5 bases, with 14 bases sitting between them. Germline CDR1 reads MDHEN; CDR2 reads SYDVKM. The CDR3 coding sequence is TGTGCCAGCAGTTTTTCTGGGACACATTATCAGCCCCAGCATTTT. Its protein product is CASSFSGTHYQPQHF.

This clone came up once. This chain connects TRBV5-5 to TRBJ2-7, with 7 bases lining up with TRBD2. The germline V gene has CDR1 SGHKS and CDR2 YYEKEE (reference sequence). Trimming removed 3 bases from V and 4 bases from J; junction bases left unmatched: 13. This CDR3 spans 16 amino acids. CDR3 sequence: CASSSGYGGGSYEQYF. In DNA, the CDR3 is TGTGCCAGCAGCTCCGGTTACGGCGGGGGATCTTACGAGCAGTACTTC.